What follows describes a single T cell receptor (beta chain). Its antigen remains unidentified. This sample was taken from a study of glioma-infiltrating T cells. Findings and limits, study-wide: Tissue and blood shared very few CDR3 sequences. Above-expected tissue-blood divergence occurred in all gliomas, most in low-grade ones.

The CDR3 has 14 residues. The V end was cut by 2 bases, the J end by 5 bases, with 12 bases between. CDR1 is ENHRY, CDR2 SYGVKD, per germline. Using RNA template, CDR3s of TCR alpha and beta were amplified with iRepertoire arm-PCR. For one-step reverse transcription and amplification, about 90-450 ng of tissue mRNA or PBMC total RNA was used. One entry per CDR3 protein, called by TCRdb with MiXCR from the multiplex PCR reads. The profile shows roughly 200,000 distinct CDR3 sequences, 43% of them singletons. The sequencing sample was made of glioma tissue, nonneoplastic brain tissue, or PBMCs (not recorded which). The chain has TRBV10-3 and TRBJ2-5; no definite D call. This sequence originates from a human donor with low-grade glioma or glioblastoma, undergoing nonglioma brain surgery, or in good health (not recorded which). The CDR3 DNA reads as TGTGCCATCAGTGAGATTGGATCTGGGGAGACCCAGTACTTC. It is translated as CAISEIGSGETQYF.